This T cell receptor beta chain was documented in a study of radiation and T cells in renal cell carcinoma (dated by TCRdb to the early 2020s). For the study in its entirety: In total, fewer than 55 samples, comprising around 25 tumors and around 27 peripheral blood samples, were subjected to TCR beta sequencing. The final blood draw was performed at 4 weeks after radiation, at the same time as nephrectomy. Across all 55 or so samples, under 5,000,000 unique CDR3 nucleotide sequences encoding 2.5 million to 3 million unique CDR3 amino acid sequences were identified.

The research as a whole found: Because no pretreatment tumor biopsies were available, whether clonotypes were present in the tumor at baseline could not be determined. Top tumor clonotypes rose in blood from baseline to 2 weeks post-radiation, then contracted by 4 weeks, suggesting transient expansion of tumor-resident clones. The single-armed trial design could not address effects of radiation dose or scheduling on the TCR repertoire. Tracking of blood repertoire dynamics stopped at about 4 weeks after treatment, with no follow-up past that point.

Only one count was recorded for this clone. Which antigen it targets is not known. The sample holds no much larger clone one base away, and base qualities are not on file. TCR beta libraries were generated from genomic DNA with the immunoSEQ kit, following the manufacturer's recommendations. To prepare libraries, a first multiplex PCR with proprietary primers was run, followed by a second PCR that added unique barcodes, and a bead cleanup was done after each round. Each sample batch included a kit-provided positive control reaction and a negative control reaction. The final libraries were assessed on an Agilent 4200 TapeStation D1000 ScreenTape, pooled by volume, and quantified by qPCR. Sequencing was performed on an Illumina NextSeq500 with a MidOutput 150-cycle cartridge, and 156 Read1 and 15 Index1 cycles were run with kit custom primers. The pooled library was loaded at about 0.98 pM, with a 20% PhiX control spiked in. The authors' analysis ran thus. Vendor-processed data were analyzed in R, and a clonotype was defined as all T cells sharing the same CDR3 nucleotide sequence. In the clone abundance analyses, frequencies in each sample were normalized to that sample's 10,000 most abundant clones. Public T cell clones, averaging fewer than five per sample, were removed before analysis. An abundance difference of at least 32-fold between compartments was the criterion for calling clonotypes tumor-enriched or baseline blood-enriched. A beta-binomial differential abundance model was applied to find clonotypes that expanded or contracted between blood time points. Tumor-blood repertoire similarity was measured with the Baroni-Urbani and Buser coefficient, and groups were compared using two-tailed Wilcoxon tests in R. As stored in TCRdb, this immuneACCESS dataset retains in-frame rearrangements with V and J assigned. A fraction of the clones does not appear; measured against another copy, unresolved V genes explain less than half of the discrepancy, and the remainder lacks a known reason. The V and J calls and clone size were taken over from that table, and D and trimming were inferred from the DNA. This sample gives roughly 58,000 clones in total; 70% to 80% of them show up just once. Around 7% of the sample is taken by the ten largest.

This specimen's time point label, per the study, means: blood 4 weeks post-SBRT, at nephrectomy. Sample treatment or condition, as interpreted from the label and publication: 15 Gy SBRT to primary tumor, nephrectomy 4 weeks later. The samples were obtained from a clinical trial, where primary renal cell carcinomas were treated with 15 Gy stereotactic body radiation therapy and then removed by nephrectomy 4 weeks afterward. To follow tumor-enriched clonotypes, peripheral blood was collected serially from radiation-treated patients at baseline and again at 2 weeks and 4 weeks after SBRT. All patients had renal cell carcinoma with clear cell pathology. Genomic DNA for TCR sequencing was prepared using the QIAamp DNA Blood Mini Kit (Qiagen). Samples were included in the analyses only if all quality control checks were passed. The CDR3 numbers 13 residues from cysteine through phenylalanine. Of all the DNA, just the CDR3 is kept, 39 bases in frame from base 1. Sequences SGHNT (CDR1) and YENEEA (CDR2) are obtained from the germline V gene. The junction carries 10 bases between V and J, which are trimmed by 5 bases and 4 bases respectively.

This sample comprised blood, obtained from a patient whose treatment included radiotherapy and nephrectomy. This sequence originates from a man aged 55 to 69 with renal cell carcinoma. This sequence uses TRBV11-3 and TRBJ2-3, with no reliable assignment of the D segment. The nucleotide sequence is given as TGTGCCAGCAGCCCCCCGGGCCCAGATACGCAGTATTTT. It specifies CASSPPGPDTQYF.